The sequence of this T cell receptor beta chain was determined in a study of T cell responses to AZD1222 COVID-19 vaccine. This CDR3 is built from 13 residues. Germline lookup yields CDR1 SGHVS and CDR2 FQNEAQ. V was trimmed by 5 bases and J by 8 bases, leaving 15 bases between them. A note on this clone: Its antigen is not identified.

Sequencing used immunoSEQ multiplex PCR; TCRdb keeps in-frame clones, though not all of them. The table lists about 180,000 clones, about 90% of them singletons. Notes on the study in general: Sampling captured repertoires only after the peak T cell response.

The sample was peripheral blood, taken 28 days after the second AZD1222 dose. The chain couples TRBV7-8 to TRBJ1-1; D is unresolved. This clonotype originated in an adult who received the AZD1222 COVID-19 vaccine. The CDR3 protein is CASSDGDSSEAFF. CDR3 sequence (DNA): TGTGCCAGCAGCGACGGGGATTCATCAGAAGCTTTCTTT. Full variable domain (outside the CDR3, taken from reference TRBV7-8 and TRBJ1-1): GAGVSQSPRYKVAKRGQDVALRCDPISGHVSLFWYQQALGQGPEFLTYFQNEAQLDKSGLPSDRFFAERPEGSVSTLKIQRTQQEDSAVYLCASSDGDSSEAFFGQGTRLTVV.